The 5 T cell receptor beta chains below come from one sample, sequenced in a study of HIV-infected patients and healthy controls. cDNA was made from 400 to 500 ng RNA using alpha and beta constant primers. Each of the alpha and beta chains got its own library through chain-specific third strand synthesis with indices. From the 5' RACE reads, TCRdb called clonotypes with MiXCR, one entry per CDR3 protein. The repertoire consists of 6,400 or so distinct CDR3 sequences, with around 9% occurring once and the leading ten covering around 21%. Roughly three months, about 14 weeks, into antiretroviral therapy, follow-up blood was collected. No cell fractionation was done, so the repertoire covers all unsorted peripheral blood T cells. The sample in question was blood, obtained during antiretroviral therapy. Every receptor here comes from an adult with HIV infection.

This clonotype was counted many times. The V gene is TRBV5-5, the J gene TRBJ2-2; D gene unclear. With 4 bases removed from V and 0 bases from J, the gap between germline ends came to 13 bases. CDR1 SGHKS and CDR2 YYEKEE come from the germline V gene (reference sequence). The CDR3 spans 16 residues. The CDR3 sequence is CASSPGPSSNTGELFF. Written as DNA, the CDR3 is TGTGCCAGCAGCCCTGGGCCCAGCTCGAACACCGGGGAGCTGTTTTTT.

V is TRBV28 and J is TRBJ1-2, with TRBD1 identical over 8 bases. The junction had 5 bases not matched to a gene; V was cut back by 7 bases and J by 1 base. CDR1 and CDR2 from the germline V gene are MDHEN and SYDVKM. The CDR3 runs to 14 residues. DNA for the CDR3: TGTGCCAGCACCTGGACAGGGAGTAACTATGGCTACACCTTC. Translation: CASTWTGSNYGYTF.

This clonotype was found many times. This chain connects TRBV7-9 to TRBJ2-3; D is unclear. This CDR3 region has 14 residues. V shed 5 bases and J shed 3 bases, with 12 bases lying between them. The germline CDR1 and CDR2 sequences are SEHNR and FQNEAQ (reference sequence). In DNA, the CDR3 is TGTGCCAGCAGCGACCCCGCAATTACAGATACGCAGTATTTT. Its translation: CASSDPAITDTQYF.

Many counts were recorded for this clonotype. The V and J genes are TRBV28 and TRBJ2-3; D is possibly TRBD1 (5 bases). The CDR3 spans 18 residues. The V gene's germline CDR1 is MDHEN and CDR2 SYDVKM. V was clipped by 5 bases and J by 4 bases, with 25 bases between them. The CDR3 DNA is TGTGCCAGCAGTAACTACCCGTTAACTGGGGCCGGGTCAGATACGCAGTATTTT. Protein: CASSNYPLTGAGSDTQYF.

Many counts were recorded for this clonotype. The chain carries TRBV29-1 and TRBJ1-1; the D gene is possibly TRBD1 (6 bases). Germline loops: CDR1 SQVTM, CDR2 ANQGSEA. Deletions cut 7 bases from V and 5 bases from J, with 17 bases between. The CDR3 covers 13 residues. Here the CDR3 reads CSAHIPGQTEAFF. The DNA of the CDR3 is TGCAGCGCCCATATCCCAGGACAGACTGAAGCTTTCTTT.